Presented here are 14 T cell receptor beta chains from one specimen sequenced in a study of OX40 agonist ivuxolimab in advanced cancers. Sequenced by immunoSEQ multiplex PCR; TCRdb stores in-frame clones only, minus some. Of about 83,000 clones in the sample, around 93% were seen once. Source: CD4+ or CD8+ T cells sorted from blood, taken in a trial of the OX40 agonist ivuxolimab. The receptor source for this set is an adult with an advanced solid tumor such as melanoma, head and neck, liver or kidney cancer.

The chain joins TRBV29-1 to TRBJ1-1; 8 nucleotides agree with TRBD1. This CDR3 comprises 15 residues. J was trimmed by 5 bases and V by 4 bases; bases with no gene match: 12. Germline CDR1 SQVTM, CDR2 ANQGSEA. DNA of the CDR3: TGCAGCGTTGCTGGGCTTTCAGGGGGCCGGACTGAAGCTTTCTTT. It translates to CSVAGLSGGRTEAFF. The full variable domain, its missing parts supplied by reference TRBV29-1 and TRBJ1-1, is SAVISQKPSRDICQRGTSLTIQCQVDSQVTMMFWYRQQPGQSLTLIATANQGSEATYESGFVIDKFPISRPNLTFSTLTVSNMSPEDSSIYLCSVAGLSGGRTEAFFGQGTRLTVV.

A single count supports this clone. V is TRBV11-2 and J is TRBJ2-7, with D perhaps matching TRBD1 (7 bases). Between the trimmed V and J ends, which lost 4 bases and 6 bases, there was a span of 13 bases. The CDR3 runs to 13 residues. Looked up from germline, CDR1 is SGHAT and CDR2 is FQNNGV. DNA for the CDR3: TGTGCCAGCAGCTATGGTCAGGGGGGCGAGCAGTACTTC. Its protein product is CASSYGQGGEQYF.

The chain recombines TRBV7-9 with TRBJ1-4; possible D gene TRBD1, 5 bases. The CDR3 is made up of 17 amino acids. Looked up from germline, CDR1 is SEHNR and CDR2 is FQNEAQ (reference sequence). Trimming cost V 5 bases and J 0 bases, with 16 bases left between them. For the CDR3, the DNA is TGTGCCAGCAGCCCACGATCCACAGGAGCAACTAATGAAAAACTGTTTTTT. Translating gives CASSPRSTGATNEKLFF.

V usage is TRBV6-5 and J usage is TRBJ2-3; unclear D gene. There are 14 residues in the CDR3. The V and J ends lost 2 bases and 1 base respectively, with 7 bases between them. CDR1 MNHEY and CDR2 SVGAGI come from the germline V gene. The CDR3 spells CASSYRAGTDTQYF. CDR3 sequence (DNA): TGTGCCAGCAGTTACCGGGCAGGCACAGATACGCAGTATTTT.

The J gene is TRBJ2-5, the V gene TRBV6-5; 8 nucleotides match TRBD1. The CDR3 totals 14 residues. V shed 5 bases, J shed 1 base, and the junction held 3 bases outside the gene matches. Germline-derived CDR1 and CDR2 are MNHEY and SVGAGI. CDR3 region: CASSGGTGQETQYF. CDR3 coding DNA: TGTGCCAGCAGTGGAGGGACAGGCCAAGAGACCCAGTACTTC.

The chain recombines TRBV7-9 with TRBJ2-3; 8 bases match TRBD1. Losses at the gene ends were 7 bases for V and 4 bases for J; bases not matched to a gene: 13. The germline V gene has CDR1 SEHNR and CDR2 FQNEAQ (reference sequence). The CDR3 covers 16 residues. The CDR3 sequence is CASTPPDRGRPDTQYF. The DNA for the CDR3 is TGTGCCAGCACCCCGCCAGACAGGGGTAGGCCAGATACGCAGTATTTT.

The V and J genes are TRBV4-2 and TRBJ2-3; D tentatively fits TRBD1 or TRBD2 (6 bases each). The V gene lost 1 base and the J gene lost 1 base, with 12 bases spanning the gap. CDR1 LGHNA and CDR2 YNFKEQ come from the germline V gene. The CDR3 spans 16 residues. The CDR3 loop reads CASSQGTEGGTDTQYF. CDR3 sequence (DNA): TGTGCCAGCAGCCAAGGGACGGAGGGGGGCACAGATACGCAGTATTTT.

The CDR3 is CAISEAWVTSGAKEQFF. The CDR3 coding sequence is TGTGCCATCAGTGAAGCTTGGGTGACTAGCGGGGCCAAGGAGCAGTTCTTC. The chain has TRBV10-3 and TRBJ2-1, with 11 bases lining up with TRBD2. The CDR3 runs 17 residues. The ends lost 3 bases at V and 10 bases at J; junction bases unmatched: 14. CDR1 and CDR2 (germline): ENHRY, SYGVKD.

The chain is built from TRBV27 and TRBJ1-3; D is ambiguous. Trimming took 1 base from V and 7 from J, leaving 8 bases between them. Germline V gene data show CDR1 as MNHEY and CDR2 as SMNVEV (reference sequence). This CDR3 comprises 13 residues. This chain's CDR3 is CASSLLSDNTIYF. The DNA for the CDR3 is TGTGCCAGCAGTTTATTGTCAGACAACACCATATATTTT.

The chain links TRBV25-1 to TRBJ2-2; 8 nucleotides align to TRBD2. J lost 0 bases, V lost 1 base, and 4 bases had no gene match. The V gene's germline CDR1 is MGHDK and CDR2 SYGVNS. The CDR3 is 17 amino acids. Here the CDR3 DNA reads TGTGCCAGCAGTGAATTAGGACTAGCCGCGAACACCGGGGAGCTGTTTTTT. Amino acid sequence: CASSELGLAANTGELFF.

The chain links TRBV7-7 to TRBJ1-4, with D unresolved. The germline V gene encodes CDR1 SSHAT and CDR2 FNYEAQ (reference sequence). Trimming pared 5 bases from V and 7 bases from J, leaving 11 bases between. The CDR3 contains 13 residues. The CDR3 sequence is CASSLKVGEKLFF. The CDR3 DNA is TGTGCCAGCAGCCTAAAGGTCGGTGAAAAACTGTTTTTT.

V and J are TRBV9 and TRBJ2-5, with no clear D. The germline CDR1 and CDR2 sequences are SGDLS and YYNGEE. This CDR3 region has 14 residues. Trimming left V 4 bases short and J 5 bases short, with 15 bases between. The DNA of the CDR3 is TGTGCCAGCAGCCCGGGCCCCCCGGTGGAGACCCAGTACTTC. It specifies CASSPGPPVETQYF.

A single count supports this clone. The chain couples TRBV4-3 to TRBJ2-2; D is perhaps TRBD2 (5 bases). Trimming stripped 0 bases from V and 7 bases from J, with 12 bases between. Germline V lookup: CDR1 LGHNA, CDR2 YSLEER. This CDR3 is 15 amino acids long. CDR3 nucleotides: TGCGCCAGCAGCCAAGATAAAACGGGGTTCGGGGAGCTGTTTTTT. Translated: CASSQDKTGFGELFF.

The V call is TRBV5-6, the J call TRBJ2-7; 7 nucleotides align to TRBD2. The CDR3 has 11 amino acids. CDR1 and CDR2 from the germline V gene are SGHDT and YYEEEE. Trimming removed 4 bases from V and 6 bases from J; junction bases left unmatched: 1. Written as DNA, the CDR3 is TGTGCCAGCAGCCGGGGGGTCGAGCAGTACTTC. It translates to CASSRGVEQYF.